Below, 26 T cell receptor beta chains from the same sample are listed, as sequenced in a study of Ad26.COV2.S vaccination and SARS-CoV-2 variants. The data were produced by immunoSEQ multiplex PCR, yet TCRdb's version contains in-frame clones alone and is incomplete. The data show hundreds of thousands of clones, 80% to 90% seen once. As for treatment: approximately 18 received Ad26.COV2.S at low or high dose, single or two shots; 5 received placebo; per-sample allocation not given. Samples analyzed were those drawn on day 63 after the first vaccine or placebo injection. The sequenced sample was peripheral blood, obtained in a trial of Ad26.COV2.S vaccine versus placebo. Every receptor here comes from a person aged 18-60 years who received the Ad26.COV2.S COVID-19 vaccine or a placebo.

This clone was detected a few times. The chain uses TRBV3-1 (or the pseudogene TRBV3-2) and TRBJ1-4, with TRBD1 identical over 8 bases. Germline V gene sequence: CDR1 LGHDT, CDR2 YNNKEL (reference sequence). V shed 0 bases and J 6 bases; nucleotides not matched to a gene: 6. The CDR3 is made up of 16 amino acids. This chain's CDR3 is CASSQDKAGGYEKLFF. CDR3 nucleotides: TGTGCCAGCAGCCAAGATAAGGCAGGGGGCTATGAAAAACTGTTTTTT.

CDR3 DNA: TGTGCCAGTAGCAGGCCCGGGGGAAACACCATATATTTT. Amino acid sequence: CASSRPGGNTIYF. This sequence joins TRBV19 and TRBJ1-3; D unresolved. Germline V gives CDR1 LNHDA, CDR2 SQIVND (reference sequence). This CDR3 spans 13 amino acids. V lost 6 bases to trimming and J lost 4 bases, with 10 bases between them.

The chain couples TRBV4-2 to TRBJ1-5, with D possibly matching TRBD1 (5 bases). The V end lost 1 base, the J end lost 6 bases, and 10 bases lay between the germline ends. The CDR3 extends over 14 amino acids. Per the germline V gene, CDR1 is LGHNA and CDR2 is YNFKEQ. The CDR3 region has the DNA TGTGCCAGCAGCCAAGTAGGGGTAATTCAGCCCCAGCATTTT. It codes for CASSQVGVIQPQHF.

This clone has only one observation. This rearrangement joins TRBV14 to TRBJ2-3; possibly TRBD1 for D (5 bases). This CDR3 comprises 14 residues. V lost 3 bases, J lost 4 bases, and 11 bases lay in between. The germline V gene encodes CDR1 SGHDN and CDR2 FVKESK. CDR3 in amino acids: CASSQGLWADTQYF. The CDR3 coding sequence is TGTGCCAGCAGCCAGGGGCTATGGGCAGATACGCAGTATTTT. Looking up the rest from reference TRBV14 and TRBJ2-3 gives the full variable domain: EAGVTQFPSHSVIEKGQTVTLRCDPISGHDNLYWYRRVMGKEIKFLLHFVKESKQDESGMPNNRFLAERTGGTYSTLKVQPAELEDSGVYFCASSQGLWADTQYFGPGTRLTVL.

The chain couples TRBV25-1 to TRBJ2-7, with D perhaps TRBD1 or TRBD2 (5 bases each). Trimming stripped 9 bases from V and 3 bases from J, with 21 bases between. The CDR3 covers 15 residues. The germline V gene encodes CDR1 MGHDK and CDR2 SYGVNS. The CDR3 protein is CARSAPGLGIYEQYF. CDR3 nucleotides: TGTGCCAGATCGGCCCCGGGGCTAGGGATCTACGAGCAGTACTTC.

This clone occurred a few times. The chain uses TRBV3-1 (or the pseudogene TRBV3-2) and TRBJ1-1; D is unclear. The CDR3 is 15 amino acids. The V gene lost 5 bases and the J gene lost 1 base, with 14 bases spanning the gap. Germline V lookup: CDR1 LGHDT, CDR2 YNNKEL (reference sequence). The CDR3 loop is CASSVSTKPNTEAFF. The CDR3 DNA sequence: TGTGCCAGCAGCGTATCGACTAAACCGAACACTGAAGCTTTCTTT.

The chain joins TRBV28 to TRBJ1-6; D is unresolved. From germline, CDR1 is MDHEN and CDR2 SYDVKM. The V end was cut by 5 bases, the J end by 3 bases, with 11 bases between. There are 15 residues in the CDR3. CDR3 DNA sequence: TGTGCCAGCAGTGCTTCGACAAGCTATAATTCACCCCTCCACTTT. Amino acids: CASSASTSYNSPLHF.

The chain combines TRBV6-5 with TRBJ1-1; D gene unclear. Trimming stripped 0 bases from V and 6 bases from J, with 11 bases between. The CDR3 runs to 14 residues. The germline gives CDR1 MNHEY, CDR2 SVGAGI. In DNA form, the CDR3 reads TGTGCCAGCAGTTACTCGGTCGTGGCCCCTGAAGCTTTCTTT. It translates to CASSYSVVAPEAFF.

This clone was seen once. The rearrangement links TRBV10-3 to TRBJ2-5, with D possibly matching TRBD1 (6 bases). The length of the CDR3 is 13 residues. V shed 7 bases and J shed 5 bases, with 14 bases lying between them. From germline, CDR1 is ENHRY and CDR2 SYGVKD. The CDR3 DNA is TGTGCCATCAATCAGGTTCAGGGGGAGACCCAGTACTTC. It codes for CAINQVQGETQYF.

The chain combines TRBV4-1 with TRBJ2-7; TRBD1 might be the D (6 bases). The V gene's germline CDR1 is MGHRA and CDR2 YSYEKL. The CDR3 is 16 residues long. The ends were cut back, 0 bases at V and 4 bases at J, with 16 bases in the middle. The CDR3 protein is CASSQDMSRGAYEQYF. DNA of the CDR3: TGCGCCAGCAGCCAAGATATGTCCAGGGGAGCATACGAGCAGTACTTC.

The chain uses TRBV5-1 and TRBJ2-3, with a possible D match to TRBD1 (6 bases). Deletions cut 2 bases from V and 5 bases from J, with 6 bases between. The CDR3 totals 12 residues. Germline V gene lookup returns CDR1 SGHRS and CDR2 YFSETQ. The CDR3 sequence: CASSLQGDTQYF. CDR3 DNA sequence: TGCGCCAGCAGCTTACAGGGAGATACGCAGTATTTT.

About this clone itself: Other DNA sequences from this sample encode an identical CDR3 as well. The genes are TRBV30 and TRBJ1-6; 7 bases are shared with TRBD1. With 0 bases clipped from V and 5 bases from J, the junction kept 4 bases outside the gene matches. Germline V lookup: CDR1 GTSNPN, CDR2 SVGIG (reference sequence). The CDR3 sequence is 15 residues long. CDR3 DNA: TGTGCCTGGAGTGTACCAGGGGGGAATAATTCACCCCTCCACTTT. Protein sequence: CAWSVPGGNNSPLHF.

This clone was observed once. V usage is TRBV6-4 and J usage is TRBJ1-4; D is uncertain. Germline CDR1 MRHNA, CDR2 SNTAGT. V was shortened by 6 bases and J by 3 bases, with 8 bases between the two germline ends. The CDR3 is 13 amino acids. The CDR3 DNA is TGTGCCAGCAGGAGGAGCCCTAATGAAAAACTGTTTTTT. The encoded protein is CASRRSPNEKLFF.

This chain uses TRBV5-5 with TRBJ1-2, with D unclear. Germline loops: CDR1 SGHKS, CDR2 YYEKEE (reference sequence). Trimming took off 4 bases at V and 1 base at J, with 11 bases between the two ends. This CDR3 contains 14 residues. The DNA for the CDR3 is TGTGCCAGCAGCGCGGGAATCCTTAACTATGGCTACACCTTC. Translation: CASSAGILNYGYTF.

This chain connects TRBV19 to TRBJ2-2; 8 nucleotides agree with TRBD1. Germline V CDR1 and CDR2: LNHDA, SQIVND (reference sequence). The CDR3 is 16 residues long. With 5 bases clipped from V and 0 bases from J, the junction kept 5 bases outside the gene matches. CDR3 sequence: CASSHRGRTNTGELFF. The CDR3 bases are TGTGCCAGTAGTCACAGGGGGAGGACGAACACCGGGGAGCTGTTTTTT.

This chain connects TRBV27 to TRBJ1-1; the D gene is possibly TRBD1 (5 bases). CDR3 length: 13 residues. Between the trimmed V and J ends, which lost 6 bases and 1 base, there was a span of 9 bases. The V gene's germline CDR1 is MNHEY and CDR2 SMNVEV (reference sequence). The CDR3 loop reads CASSWDENTEAFF. CDR3 nucleotides: TGTGCCAGCAGCTGGGACGAGAACACTGAAGCTTTCTTT.

CDR3: CASSFAPSRGETQYF. The CDR3 coding sequence is TGTGCCAGCAGTTTCGCCCCCTCTAGGGGTGAAACCCAGTACTTC. The rearrangement joins TRBV27 to TRBJ2-5; tentative D call: TRBD1 (5 bases). Looked up from germline, CDR1 is MNHEY and CDR2 is SMNVEV (reference sequence). CDR3 size: 15 residues. Trimming took 3 bases from V and 8 from J, leaving 19 bases between them.

The chain employs TRBV6-2 or TRBV6-3 and TRBJ1-1; D is undetermined. V was cut by 3 bases and J by 1 base, with 9 bases left in between. Germline loops: CDR1 MNHEY, CDR2 SVGEGT. The CDR3 sequence is 14 residues long. CDR3 in DNA: TGTGCCAGCAGTTATTCTGCCTCGAACACTGAAGCTTTCTTT. This translates into CASSYSASNTEAFF.

This rearrangement joins TRBV6-6 to TRBJ2-7; D is possibly TRBD1 (6 bases). The CDR3 runs to 12 residues. Trimming left V 5 bases short and J 5 bases short, with 10 bases between. The germline gives CDR1 MNHNY, CDR2 SVGAGI (reference sequence). This CDR3 is CASSKGQNEQYF. The DNA of the CDR3 is TGTGCCAGCAGTAAAGGACAGAACGAGCAGTACTTC.

The chain combines TRBV12-3 or TRBV12-4 with TRBJ2-7; the D is unclear. The V and J ends lost 3 bases and 6 bases respectively, with 9 bases between them. This CDR3 has 12 amino acids. The CDR3 nucleotides read TGTGCCAGCAGTTTTGAACTTCGCGAGCAGTACTTC. Protein product: CASSFELREQYF.

The chain joins TRBV7-3 to TRBJ1-1, with 7 bases that match TRBD1. Germline V gene data show CDR1 as SGHTA and CDR2 as FQGTGA. The CDR3 is made up of 13 amino acids. The trim removed 4 bases at V and 6 bases at J, leaving 5 bases unmatched. The CDR3 nucleotides read TGTGCCAGCAGCTCGACAGGGACATCTGAAGCTTTCTTT. Translating it yields CASSSTGTSEAFF.

V is TRBV10-1 and J is TRBJ1-6, with a possible D match to TRBD1 (6 bases). Germline CDR1 is WNHNN and CDR2 is SYGVQD (reference sequence). CDR3 size: 15 residues. V was clipped by 7 bases and J by 8 bases, with 18 bases between them. The CDR3 nucleotides are TGCGCCAGCAACCGGGACACCGCCGACCATTCACCCCTCCACTTT. The encoded protein is CASNRDTADHSPLHF.

The chain carries TRBV2 and TRBJ2-1, with 8 nucleotides matching TRBD1. This CDR3 region has 16 residues. J was trimmed by 2 bases and V by 7 bases; bases with no gene match: 10. Germline V gene lookup returns CDR1 SNHLY and CDR2 FYNNEI. The CDR3 protein is CASNRDRDRTYNEQFF. CDR3 nucleotides: TGTGCCAGCAACAGAGACCGGGACAGGACCTACAATGAGCAGTTCTTC.

This sequence joins TRBV10-3 and TRBJ2-1, with 10 nucleotides matching TRBD1. The CDR3 consists of 16 residues. CDR1 ENHRY and CDR2 SYGVKD come from the germline V gene. Unmatched junction bases numbered 4, after V lost 2 bases and J lost 3 bases. CDR3 in DNA: TGTGCCATCAGTGAGCCGGACAGGGGGTTCTACAATGAGCAGTTCTTC. It specifies CAISEPDRGFYNEQFF.

This clone was observed a handful of times. The chain has TRBV27 and TRBJ2-7; D remains ambiguous. This CDR3 region has 15 residues. V lost 3 bases and J 3 bases, leaving 15 bases between the germline ends. The germline gives CDR1 MNHEY, CDR2 SMNVEV (reference sequence). The CDR3 bases are TGTGCCAGCAGTTTTTGGTTCGGTACGGGCTACGAGCAGTACTTC. Translation: CASSFWFGTGYEQYF.

The chain is built from TRBV30 and TRBJ1-5; TRBD1 aligns across 7 bases. Germline CDR1 reads GTSNPN; CDR2 reads SVGIG (reference sequence). Trimming took 0 bases from V and 6 from J; bases not matched to a gene: 8. The CDR3 is made up of 15 amino acids. The CDR3 DNA is TGTGCCTGGAGTGTACTCGGGACAGTTATTCAGCCCCAGCATTTT. It is translated as CAWSVLGTVIQPQHF.